Listed below are T cell receptor beta chains from one sample, sequenced in a study of beta chain features in type 1 diabetes. Clones were read by immunoSEQ multiplex PCR, and TCRdb kept only the in-frame ones, dropping some. The table includes about 120,000 clones, roughly 17% detected once. The specimen was central memory CD4+ T cells from blood. The receptor source for this set is a man aged 18-30 years with type 1 diabetes. Each CDR3 is given with its conserved first and last residue. The order of the fields is J gene, clone size, V gene, D gene, CDR3 protein, CDR3 DNA. The D gene is left open where the match is weak. Rows give clone size only sometimes, using once, few, many, or a class for an expanded clone.

J gene: TRBJ2-1; clone size: -; V gene: TRBV5-1; D gene: -; CDR3 protein: CASSLGDRYNEQFF; CDR3 DNA: TGCGCCAGCAGCTTGGGCGACAGATACAATGAGCAGTTCTTC
J gene: TRBJ2-5; clone size: -; V gene: TRBV27; D gene: TRBD1; CDR3 protein: CASSSLPTGGETQYF; CDR3 DNA: TGTGCCAGCAGTTCCCTCCCTACAGGGGGAGAGACCCAGTACTTC
J gene: TRBJ2-2; clone size: few; V gene: TRBV7-3; D gene: -; CDR3 protein: CASSLTYLAPGELFF; CDR3 DNA: TGTGCCAGCAGCTTAACGTATCTAGCCCCCGGGGAGCTGTTTTTT
J gene: TRBJ1-2; clone size: few; V gene: TRBV30; D gene: TRBD1; CDR3 protein: CAWSVQGALYGYTF; CDR3 DNA: TGTGCCTGGAGTGTACAGGGGGCTTTATATGGCTACACCTTC
J gene: TRBJ2-2; clone size: few; V gene: TRBV5-1; D gene: -; CDR3 protein: CASSLRGANTGELFF; CDR3 DNA: TGCGCCAGCAGCTTACGGGGCGCGAACACCGGGGAGCTGTTTTTT
J gene: TRBJ1-2; clone size: few; V gene: TRBV7-9; D gene: -; CDR3 protein: CASTTRGGYTF; CDR3 DNA: TGTGCCAGCACCACGCGGGGAGGCTACACCTTC
J gene: TRBJ2-7; clone size: -; V gene: TRBV14; D gene: -; CDR3 protein: CASSHRLVGPSEQYF; CDR3 DNA: TGTGCCAGCAGCCACCGACTAGTTGGGCCAAGCGAGCAGTACTTC
J gene: TRBJ2-3; clone size: many; V gene: TRBV14; D gene: -; CDR3 protein: CASSHSGSETQYF; CDR3 DNA: TGTGCCAGCAGCCACTCCGGGAGCGAAACGCAGTATTTT
J gene: TRBJ1-5; clone size: few; V gene: TRBV29-1; D gene: -; CDR3 protein: CSPTINQPQHF; CDR3 DNA: TGCAGCCCGACAATCAATCAGCCCCAGCATTTT
J gene: TRBJ2-7; clone size: -; V gene: TRBV7-9; D gene: -; CDR3 protein: CASSLGPIAYF; CDR3 DNA: TGTGCCAGCAGCTTAGGTCCTATTGCGTACTTC
J gene: TRBJ1-2; clone size: few; V gene: TRBV7-9; D gene: -; CDR3 protein: CASSLVTNYGYTF; CDR3 DNA: TGTGCCAGCAGCTTAGTAACTAACTATGGCTACACCTTC
J gene: TRBJ1-2; clone size: few; V gene: TRBV7-9; D gene: -; CDR3 protein: CASSPDSYYGYTF; CDR3 DNA: TGTGCCAGCAGCCCGGACAGCTACTATGGCTACACCTTC
J gene: TRBJ2-1; clone size: -; V gene: TRBV28; D gene: -; CDR3 protein: CASSLGTYNEQFF; CDR3 DNA: TGTGCCAGCAGTTTAGGGACCTACAATGAGCAGTTCTTC
J gene: TRBJ2-3; clone size: -; V gene: TRBV25-1; D gene: -; CDR3 protein: CASSESLNTDTQYF; CDR3 DNA: TGTGCCAGCAGTGAATCACTGAACACAGATACGCAGTATTTT
J gene: TRBJ2-7; clone size: -; V gene: TRBV30; D gene: -; CDR3 protein: CAWSGGRRIIYEQYF; CDR3 DNA: TGTGCCTGGAGTGGGGGGCGCAGGATCATCTACGAGCAGTACTTC
J gene: TRBJ2-4; clone size: few; V gene: TRBV6-1; D gene: -; CDR3 protein: CASSEVRGNIQYF; CDR3 DNA: TGTGCCAGCAGTGAAGTCCGGGGAAACATTCAGTACTTC
J gene: TRBJ2-3; clone size: few; V gene: TRBV30; D gene: TRBD2; CDR3 protein: CAWAPGLAANTQYF; CDR3 DNA: TGTGCCTGGGCCCCGGGACTAGCCGCTAATACGCAGTATTTT
J gene: TRBJ1-6; clone size: few; V gene: TRBV4-3; D gene: -; CDR3 protein: CASSPVRGVVSPLHF; CDR3 DNA: TGCGCCAGCAGCCCAGTCCGCGGTGTAGTTTCACCCCTCCACTTT
J gene: TRBJ2-1; clone size: -; V gene: TRBV25-1; D gene: TRBD2; CDR3 protein: CASSEYRAGAGNEQFF; CDR3 DNA: TGTGCCAGCAGTGAATACAGGGCGGGAGCTGGAAATGAGCAGTTCTTC
J gene: TRBJ1-3; clone size: few; V gene: TRBV7-2; D gene: -; CDR3 protein: CASSTYQGNTIYF; CDR3 DNA: TGTGCCAGCAGCACGTACCAAGGAAACACCATATATTTT
J gene: TRBJ2-7; clone size: few; V gene: TRBV6-5; D gene: -; CDR3 protein: CASSYSYSTSYEQYF; CDR3 DNA: TGTGCCAGCAGTTACTCCTACTCCACTTCCTACGAGCAGTACTTC
J gene: TRBJ1-6; clone size: few; V gene: TRBV7-2; D gene: -; CDR3 protein: CASSLEGMDSPLHF; CDR3 DNA: TGTGCCAGCAGCTTAGAGGGAATGGATTCACCCCTCCACTTT
J gene: TRBJ2-7; clone size: -; V gene: TRBV2; D gene: -; CDR3 protein: CASSEEDTSYEQYF; CDR3 DNA: TGTGCCAGCAGTGAAGAGGACACCTCCTACGAGCAGTACTTC
J gene: TRBJ2-1; clone size: -; V gene: TRBV6-6; D gene: TRBD2; CDR3 protein: CASSYTAGTSGPEQFF; CDR3 DNA: TGTGCCAGCAGTTACACAGCTGGGACTAGCGGGCCAGAGCAGTTCTTC
J gene: TRBJ2-1; clone size: -; V gene: TRBV7-2; D gene: -; CDR3 protein: CASSLSLLEAQGKQFF; CDR3 DNA: TGTGCCAGCAGCTTATCTCTCCTGGAGGCGCAGGGAAAGCAGTTCTTC
J gene: TRBJ2-5; clone size: few; V gene: TRBV2; D gene: -; CDR3 protein: CASSVWSSQETQYF; CDR3 DNA: TGTGCCAGCAGTGTTTGGAGTTCCCAAGAGACCCAGTACTTC
J gene: TRBJ2-5; clone size: few; V gene: TRBV7-3; D gene: TRBD2; CDR3 protein: CASSPGTSGEPPDF; CDR3 DNA: TGTGCCAGCAGCCCCGGGACTAGCGGGGAACCTCCGGACTTC
J gene: TRBJ1-1; clone size: many; V gene: TRBV9; D gene: -; CDR3 protein: CASSVLFPGRRNTEAFF; CDR3 DNA: TGTGCCAGCAGCGTCCTGTTTCCGGGACGGCGGAACACTGAAGCTTTCTTT
J gene: TRBJ2-1; clone size: -; V gene: TRBV9; D gene: -; CDR3 protein: CASSVGSGDNEQFF; CDR3 DNA: TGTGCCAGCAGCGTGGGGTCGGGCGACAATGAGCAGTTCTTC
J gene: TRBJ2-7; clone size: -; V gene: TRBV10-3; D gene: -; CDR3 protein: CAISEDWRGEQYF; CDR3 DNA: TGTGCCATCAGTGAGGACTGGAGAGGCGAGCAGTACTTC
J gene: TRBJ1-5; clone size: few; V gene: TRBV28; D gene: -; CDR3 protein: CASGAGGGSNQPQHF; CDR3 DNA: TGTGCCAGCGGTGCCGGGGGAGGAAGCAATCAGCCCCAGCATTTT
J gene: TRBJ2-1; clone size: few; V gene: TRBV7-2; D gene: -; CDR3 protein: CASSLAGYSYNEQFF; CDR3 DNA: TGTGCCAGCAGCTTGGCGGGATACTCCTACAATGAGCAGTTCTTC
J gene: TRBJ2-7; clone size: -; V gene: TRBV11-2; D gene: -; CDR3 protein: CASSGLRERAYEQYF; CDR3 DNA: TGTGCCAGCAGCGGCCTGAGGGAACGAGCCTACGAGCAGTACTTC
J gene: TRBJ2-2; clone size: -; V gene: TRBV25-1; D gene: -; CDR3 protein: CASSDMRVSTGELFF; CDR3 DNA: TGTGCCAGCAGTGATATGCGGGTCAGCACCGGGGAGCTGTTTTTT
J gene: TRBJ1-2; clone size: -; V gene: TRBV21-1; D gene: -; CDR3 protein: CASSKKGTDHYGYTF; CDR3 DNA: TGTGCCAGCAGCAAAAAGGGCACCGACCACTATGGCTACACCTTC
J gene: TRBJ2-5; clone size: -; V gene: TRBV7-2; D gene: TRBD2; CDR3 protein: CASSSGLARETQYF; CDR3 DNA: TGTGCCAGCAGCTCGGGACTAGCCAGAGAGACCCAGTACTTC
J gene: TRBJ1-6; clone size: -; V gene: TRBV7-8; D gene: -; CDR3 protein: CASSLAQQGGNSPLHF; CDR3 DNA: TGTGCCAGCAGCTTAGCCCAACAGGGAGGCAATTCACCCCTCCACTTT
J gene: TRBJ1-1; clone size: few; V gene: TRBV13; D gene: -; CDR3 protein: CASSLRDTEAFF; CDR3 DNA: TGTGCCAGCAGCTTACGGGACACTGAAGCTTTCTTT
J gene: TRBJ2-7; clone size: few; V gene: TRBV5-8; D gene: -; CDR3 protein: CASSLAHRTYEQYF; CDR3 DNA: TGTGCCAGCAGCTTGGCTCACCGAACCTACGAGCAGTACTTC
J gene: TRBJ2-3; clone size: -; V gene: TRBV7-2; D gene: -; CDR3 protein: CASSLANPTDTQYF; CDR3 DNA: TGTGCCAGCAGCTTAGCTAATCCTACAGATACGCAGTATTTT